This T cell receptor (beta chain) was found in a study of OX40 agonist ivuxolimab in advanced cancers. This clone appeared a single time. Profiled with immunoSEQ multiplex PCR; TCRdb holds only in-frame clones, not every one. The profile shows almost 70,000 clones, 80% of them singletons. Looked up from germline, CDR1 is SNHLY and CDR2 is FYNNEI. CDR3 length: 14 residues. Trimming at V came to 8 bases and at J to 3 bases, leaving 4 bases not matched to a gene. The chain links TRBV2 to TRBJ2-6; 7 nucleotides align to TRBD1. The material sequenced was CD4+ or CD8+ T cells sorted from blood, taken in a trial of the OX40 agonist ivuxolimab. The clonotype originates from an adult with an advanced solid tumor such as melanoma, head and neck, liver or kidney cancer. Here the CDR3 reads CASGTVFGANVLTF. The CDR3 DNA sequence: TGTGCCAGCGGGACAGTATTTGGGGCCAACGTCCTGACTTTC. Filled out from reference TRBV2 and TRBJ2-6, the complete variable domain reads EPEVTQTPSHQVTQMGQEVILRCVPISNHLYFYWYRQILGQKVEFLVSFYNNEISEKSEIFDDQFSVERPDGSNFTLKIRSTKLEDSAMYFCASGTVFGANVLTFGAGSRLTVL.